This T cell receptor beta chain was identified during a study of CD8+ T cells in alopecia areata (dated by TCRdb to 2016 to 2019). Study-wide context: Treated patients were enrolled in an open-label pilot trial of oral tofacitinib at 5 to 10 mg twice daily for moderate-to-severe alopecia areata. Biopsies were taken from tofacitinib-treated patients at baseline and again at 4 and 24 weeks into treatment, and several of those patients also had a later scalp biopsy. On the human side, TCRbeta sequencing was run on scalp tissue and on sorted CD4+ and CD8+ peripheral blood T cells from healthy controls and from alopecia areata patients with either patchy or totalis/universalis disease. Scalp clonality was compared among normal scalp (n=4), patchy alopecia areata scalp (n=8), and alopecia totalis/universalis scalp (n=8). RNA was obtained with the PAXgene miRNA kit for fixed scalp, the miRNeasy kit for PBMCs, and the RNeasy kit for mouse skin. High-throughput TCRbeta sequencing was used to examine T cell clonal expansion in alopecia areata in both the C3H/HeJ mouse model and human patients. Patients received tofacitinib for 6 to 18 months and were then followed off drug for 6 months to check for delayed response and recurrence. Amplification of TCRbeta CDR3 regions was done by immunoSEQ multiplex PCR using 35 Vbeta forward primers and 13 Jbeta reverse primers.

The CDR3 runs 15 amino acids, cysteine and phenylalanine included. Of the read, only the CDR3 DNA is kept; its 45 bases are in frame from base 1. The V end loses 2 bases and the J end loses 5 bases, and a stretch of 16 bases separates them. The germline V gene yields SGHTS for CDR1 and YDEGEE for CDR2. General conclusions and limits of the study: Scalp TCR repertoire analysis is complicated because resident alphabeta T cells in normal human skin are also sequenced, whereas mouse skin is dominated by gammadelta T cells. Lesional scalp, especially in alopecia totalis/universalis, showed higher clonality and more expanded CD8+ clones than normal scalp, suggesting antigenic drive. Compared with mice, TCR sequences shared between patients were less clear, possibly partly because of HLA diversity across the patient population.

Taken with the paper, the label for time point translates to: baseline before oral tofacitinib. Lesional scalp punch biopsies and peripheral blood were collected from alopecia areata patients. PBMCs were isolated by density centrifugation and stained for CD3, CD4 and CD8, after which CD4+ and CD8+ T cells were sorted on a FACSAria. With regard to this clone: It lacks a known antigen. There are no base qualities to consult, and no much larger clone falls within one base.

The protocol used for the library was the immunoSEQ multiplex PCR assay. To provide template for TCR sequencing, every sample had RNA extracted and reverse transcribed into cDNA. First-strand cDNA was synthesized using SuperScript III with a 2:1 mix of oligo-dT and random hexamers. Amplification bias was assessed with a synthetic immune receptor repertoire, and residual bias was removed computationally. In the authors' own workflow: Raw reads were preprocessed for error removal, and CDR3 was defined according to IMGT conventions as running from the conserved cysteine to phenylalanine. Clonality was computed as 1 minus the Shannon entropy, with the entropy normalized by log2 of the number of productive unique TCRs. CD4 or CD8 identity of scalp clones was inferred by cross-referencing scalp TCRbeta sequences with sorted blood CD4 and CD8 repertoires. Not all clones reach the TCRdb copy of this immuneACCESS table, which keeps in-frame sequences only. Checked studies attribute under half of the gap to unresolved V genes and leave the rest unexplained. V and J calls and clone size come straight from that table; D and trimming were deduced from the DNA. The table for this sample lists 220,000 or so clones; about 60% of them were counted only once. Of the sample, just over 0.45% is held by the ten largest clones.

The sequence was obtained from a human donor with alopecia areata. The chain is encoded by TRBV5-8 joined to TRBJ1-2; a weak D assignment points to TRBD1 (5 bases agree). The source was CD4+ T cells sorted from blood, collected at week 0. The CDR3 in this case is CASSLGTFGPYGYTF. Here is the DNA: TGTGCCAGCAGCTTAGGGACCTTCGGGCCATATGGCTACACCTTC. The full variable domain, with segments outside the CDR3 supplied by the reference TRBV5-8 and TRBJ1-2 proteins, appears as EAGVTQSPTHLIKTRGQQATLRCSPISGHTSVYWYQQALGLGLQFLLWYDEGEERNRGNFPPRFSGRQFPNYSSELNVNALELEDSALYLCASSLGTFGPYGYTFGSGTRLTVV.